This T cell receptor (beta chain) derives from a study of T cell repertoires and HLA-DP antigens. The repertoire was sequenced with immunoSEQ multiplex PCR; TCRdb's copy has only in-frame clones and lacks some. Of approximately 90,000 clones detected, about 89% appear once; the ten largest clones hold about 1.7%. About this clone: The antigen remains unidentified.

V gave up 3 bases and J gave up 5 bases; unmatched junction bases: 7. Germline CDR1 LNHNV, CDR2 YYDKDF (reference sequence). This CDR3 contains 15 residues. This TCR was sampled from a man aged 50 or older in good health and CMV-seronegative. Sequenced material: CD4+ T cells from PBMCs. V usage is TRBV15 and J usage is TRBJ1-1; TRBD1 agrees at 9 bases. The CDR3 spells CATSRIQGAETEAFF. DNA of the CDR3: TGTGCCACCAGCAGGATACAGGGGGCCGAGACTGAAGCTTTCTTT.